The clone carrying this TCR beta chain came up a few times. The source of the sample is a study of blood T cell repertoires in COVID-19. Sequencing used immunoSEQ multiplex PCR; TCRdb keeps in-frame clones, though not all of them. The sample comprises some 450,000 clones, around 90% of which are singletons, and 0.8% to 1% rests with the top ten. Trimming shortened V by 4 bases and J by 9 bases, and 10 bases separated the two germline ends. CDR3 length: 12 residues. Germline CDR1 and CDR2: LGHDT and YNNKEL (reference sequence). The clonotype comes from a man between 18 and 29 years old with COVID-19, enrolled during active disease. The source material was peripheral blood. The chain links TRBV3-1 (or the pseudogene TRBV3-2) to TRBJ2-1, with a possible D match to TRBD2 (5 bases). CDR3 sequence (DNA): TGTGCCAGCAGCCCTTTTGGGAGTGAGCAGTTCTTC. It yields the protein CASSPFGSEQFF.